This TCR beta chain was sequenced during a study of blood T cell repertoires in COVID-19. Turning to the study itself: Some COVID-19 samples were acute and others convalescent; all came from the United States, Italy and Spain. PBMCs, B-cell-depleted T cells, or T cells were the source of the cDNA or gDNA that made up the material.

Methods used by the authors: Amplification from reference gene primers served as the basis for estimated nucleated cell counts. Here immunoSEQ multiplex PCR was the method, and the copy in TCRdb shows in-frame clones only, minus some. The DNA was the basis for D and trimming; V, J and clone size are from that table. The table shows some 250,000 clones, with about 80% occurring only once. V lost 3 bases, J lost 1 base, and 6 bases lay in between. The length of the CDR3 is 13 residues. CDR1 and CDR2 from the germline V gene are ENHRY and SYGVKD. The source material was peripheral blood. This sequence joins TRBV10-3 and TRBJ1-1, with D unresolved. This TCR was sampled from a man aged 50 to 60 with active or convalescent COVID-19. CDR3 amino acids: CAISERGNTEAFF. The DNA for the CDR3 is TGTGCCATCAGTGAACGGGGGAACACTGAAGCTTTCTTT.